This T cell receptor beta chain was documented in a study of T cells in Graves' hyperthyroidism and ophthalmopathy. Whole-study results and caveats: Blood also carried most thyroid clonotypes expanded above 0.001.

Regions amplified from RNA transcripts were the TCR beta CDR3 regions. The HTBI primer set was used in a first-round RT-PCR of the TCR CDR3. MiXCR, run by TCRdb on the multiplex PCR reads, gives a single entry per CDR3 protein. The sample holds about 37,000 distinct CDR3 sequences, roughly 50% seen once. Regarding this clonotype: Its antigen is not known. The junction and the germline gene differ at one end; a read error may be behind it.

With duration under 3 months, ophthalmopathy was active: Clinical Activity Score at least 3, NOSPECS at least 4. Using 10 ml of fresh peripheral blood, PBMCs were prepared. CDR1 and CDR2 (germline): DFQATT, SNEGSKA (reference sequence). CDR3 length: 9 residues. The clonotype originates from a man aged 40-49 years with Graves' ophthalmopathy. Sequencing input: blood. The rearrangement links TRBV20-1 to TRBJ2-1; possible D gene TRBD1, 6 bases. CDR3 amino acids: CSATPGAEF. The CDR3 bases are TGCAGTGCTACACCAGGGGCTGAATTT.